A selection of T cell receptor beta chains follows, all from one sample in a study of shared T cell receptors in the human thymus. Profiled with immunoSEQ multiplex PCR; TCRdb holds only in-frame clones, not every one. The table shows some 400,000 clones, with just under 95% occurring only once. The sequenced sample was thymocytes. Receptors originate from a human donor. The CDR3 runs from the conserved cysteine through the conserved F or W. A D gene is named only where the DNA matches it firmly. Size is omitted from some rows. Given values are once, few, many or a class for expanded clones.

TRBJ2-7	TRBV10-3	NA	15	NA	CAASKFRDTSYEQYF	TGTGCCGCATCAAAATTTCGGGACACTTCCTACGAGCAGTACTTC
TRBJ2-2	TRBV5-1	NA	16	TRBD2	CASSLLAGGNTGELFF	TGCGCCAGCAGCTTACTAGCGGGAGGGAACACCGGGGAGCTGTTTTTT
TRBJ2-5	TRBV28	NA	17	NA	CASSLSSFSGEGETQYF	TGTGCCAGCAGTTTAAGCTCATTCTCGGGGGAAGGGGAGACCCAGTACTTC
TRBJ2-5	TRBV28	NA	16	TRBD2	CASQWVAGVGQETQYF	TGTGCCAGTCAGTGGGTAGCGGGAGTCGGGCAAGAGACCCAGTACTTC
TRBJ2-1	TRBV20-1	NA	10	NA	CSASDNEQFF	TGCAGTGCTTCAGACAATGAGCAGTTCTTC
TRBJ2-7	TRBV28	once	15	TRBD1	CASTFSDRVSYEQYF	TGTGCCAGCACCTTCTCGGACAGGGTCTCCTACGAGCAGTACTTC
TRBJ2-2	TRBV27	NA	15	TRBD1	CASSPWTGGAGELFF	TGTGCCAGCAGCCCTTGGACAGGGGGGGCCGGGGAGCTGTTTTTT
TRBJ1-5	TRBV4-3	once	19	NA	CASSQEWGRQTDTDQPQHF	TGCGCCAGCAGCCAAGAATGGGGAAGACAGACGGACACGGATCAGCCCCAGCATTTT
TRBJ1-2	TRBV5-6	NA	14	NA	CASSLTGRYYGYTF	TGTGCCAGCAGCTTAACTGGCAGGTACTATGGCTACACCTTC
TRBJ2-7	TRBV4-1	NA	14	NA	CASSQAIVGGEQYF	TGCGCCAGCAGCCAAGCGATTGTGGGGGGAGAGCAGTACTTC
TRBJ2-5	TRBV7-6	NA	14	NA	CASSDGRYQETQYF	TGTGCCAGCAGCGACGGGCGGTACCAAGAGACCCAGTACTTC
TRBJ1-2	TRBV7-9	NA	11	NA	CASSPEDGYTF	TGTGCCAGCAGCCCTGAGGATGGCTACACCTTC
TRBJ2-1	TRBV6-1	NA	12	NA	CASGFIGGEQFF	TGTGCCAGCGGCTTCATTGGGGGTGAGCAGTTCTTC
TRBJ2-7	TRBV7-6	NA	15	TRBD2	CASSYGPAGVYEQYF	TGTGCCAGCAGCTACGGACCAGCGGGAGTGTACGAGCAGTACTTC
TRBJ1-1	TRBV28	few	16	NA	CASSPRDRFMNTEAFF	TGTGCCAGCAGTCCTAGGGACCGCTTCATGAACACTGAAGCTTTCTTT
TRBJ1-4	TRBV5-8	NA	15	TRBD1	CASSLVPGQGKGLFF	TGTGCCAGCAGCTTGGTCCCGGGACAGGGGAAAGGACTGTTTTTT
TRBJ2-7	TRBV2	NA	14	TRBD1	CASPRTGGSYEQYF	TGTGCCAGTCCCCGGACAGGGGGCTCCTACGAGCAGTACTTC
TRBJ2-1	TRBV12-5	once	15	TRBD1	CASGRGGQHYNEQFF	TGTGCTAGTGGCCGAGGGGGACAGCACTACAATGAGCAGTTCTTC
TRBJ2-7	TRBV4-2	NA	15	TRBD2	CASSQDSGRGYEQYF	TGTGCCAGCAGCCAAGATAGCGGGAGAGGCTACGAGCAGTACTTC
TRBJ2-1	TRBV27	NA	14	NA	CASSRPGYNNEQFF	TGTGCCAGCAGTAGGCCAGGATACAACAATGAGCAGTTCTTC
TRBJ2-1	TRBV4-1	NA	16	NA	CASSQVRESSYNEQFF	TGCGCCAGCAGCCAAGTGCGGGAATCGTCCTACAATGAGCAGTTCTTC
TRBJ1-4	TRBV10-3	NA	13	NA	CAISVQPNEKLFF	TGTGCCATCAGTGTTCAGCCTAATGAAAAACTGTTTTTT
TRBJ2-2	TRBV6-4	NA	16	NA	CASSNREWAITGELFF	TGTGCCAGCAGCAACAGGGAATGGGCGATCACCGGGGAGCTGTTTTTT
TRBJ1-5	TRBV28	NA	16	NA	CASSLDGRLRNQPQHF	TGTGCCAGCAGTTTGGATGGTAGGCTACGCAATCAGCCCCAGCATTTT
TRBJ1-1	TRBV14	NA	13	NA	CASSHQGNTEAFF	TGTGCCAGCAGCCACCAGGGGAACACTGAAGCTTTCTTT
TRBJ2-1	TRBV27	NA	16	TRBD2	CASSFFGAGGPNEQFF	TGTGCCAGCAGTTTCTTCGGAGCGGGAGGGCCGAATGAGCAGTTCTTC
TRBJ2-1	TRBV9	NA	19	TRBD2	CASSAGLAGSFSSYNEQFF	TGTGCCAGCAGCGCGGGACTAGCGGGATCGTTCAGCTCCTACAATGAGCAGTTCTTC
TRBJ2-1	TRBV6-5	NA	15	TRBD2	CASSKGTSDYNEQFF	TGTGCCAGCAGTAAGGGGACTAGCGATTACAATGAGCAGTTCTTC
TRBJ2-6	TRBV7-9	NA	17	NA	CASSSPSGYSGANVLTF	TGTGCCAGCAGCTCGCCGTCGGGGTACTCTGGGGCCAACGTCCTGACTTTC
TRBJ2-7	TRBV27	NA	15	TRBD1	CASSPTGGIAYEQYF	TGTGCCAGCAGCCCCACAGGGGGCATCGCCTACGAGCAGTACTTC
TRBJ2-7	TRBV27	NA	15	NA	CASRASREGRLEQYF	TGTGCCAGCAGGGCATCGAGGGAAGGGAGGCTCGAGCAGTACTTC
TRBJ1-5	TRBV15	NA	15	NA	CATSRGGGSEQPQHF	TGTGCCACCAGCAGAGGGGGGGGTTCAGAACAGCCCCAGCATTTT
TRBJ1-5	TRBV28	NA	16	TRBD1	CASSGTSGRGLQPQHF	TGTGCCAGCAGTGGAACTTCGGGCAGGGGGCTTCAGCCCCAGCATTTT
TRBJ2-3	TRBV9	NA	16	NA	CASSVATGLILDTQYF	TGTGCCAGCAGCGTAGCTACCGGGCTTATCTTAGATACGCAGTATTTT
TRBJ2-3	TRBV10-3	NA	15	TRBD2	CAIGLAGMGPDTQYF	TGTGCCATCGGGCTAGCGGGTATGGGCCCAGATACGCAGTATTTT
TRBJ2-3	TRBV7-2	NA	18	TRBD2	CASSLELGVAGETDTQYF	TGTGCCAGCAGCTTAGAGTTAGGGGTGGCGGGAGAGACAGATACGCAGTATTTT
TRBJ1-5	TRBV5-4	NA	17	TRBD1	CASSSDRQGSGVQPQHF	TGTGCCAGCAGCTCTGATAGACAGGGATCAGGGGTTCAGCCCCAGCATTTT
TRBJ1-1	TRBV6-5	NA	13	TRBD1	CASSYGGGDRAFF	TGTGCCAGCAGTTACGGGGGTGGGGACAGGGCTTTCTTT
TRBJ1-2	TRBV19	NA	15	NA	CASSMFRTANYGYTF	TGTGCCAGTAGTATGTTCCGTACGGCTAACTATGGCTACACCTTC
TRBJ2-3	TRBV18	NA	17	NA	CASSPPSSAIYTDTQYF	TGTGCCAGCTCACCACCGTCAAGCGCTATCTACACAGATACGCAGTATTTT
TRBJ2-3	TRBV28	NA	19	TRBD2	CASSTSRPGTSGSTDTQYF	TGTGCCAGCAGTACTTCTCGCCCTGGGACTAGCGGGAGTACAGATACGCAGTATTTT
TRBJ1-3	TRBV18	NA	20	NA	CASSPRSPTAADLSGNTIYF	TGTGCCAGCTCACCCCGAAGCCCCACGGCGGCAGACCTCTCTGGAAACACCATATATTTT
TRBJ1-4	TRBV27	NA	12	NA	CASSFRGEKLFF	TGTGCCAGCAGTTTTCGGGGTGAAAAACTGTTTTTT
TRBJ2-7	TRBV6-4	NA	9	NA	CAAPYEQYF	TGTGCCGCCCCCTACGAGCAGTACTTC
TRBJ2-7	TRBV9	NA	17	TRBD2	CASSPRTSGRGTYEQYF	TGTGCCAGCAGCCCTCGGACTAGCGGGAGGGGGACCTACGAGCAGTACTTC
TRBJ1-4	TRBV28	NA	15	TRBD1	CASSLSGTGGEKLFF	TGTGCCAGCAGTCTCTCCGGGACAGGGGGCGAAAAACTGTTTTTT
TRBJ1-5	TRBV28	NA	13	TRBD1	CASSQDRDQPQHF	TGTGCCAGCAGTCAGGACAGGGATCAGCCCCAGCATTTT
TRBJ2-7	TRBV5-1	NA	14	TRBD2	CASSPAGGVYEQYF	TGCGCCAGCAGCCCAGCGGGAGGGGTTTACGAGCAGTACTTC
TRBJ2-5	TRBV6-5	NA	16	TRBD1	CASSSRDRGMKETQYF	TGTGCCAGCAGTTCCCGGGACAGGGGGATGAAAGAGACCCAGTACTTC
TRBJ1-2	TRBV10-3	NA	14	NA	CATRDGETNYGYTF	TGTGCCACTAGAGATGGAGAGACTAACTATGGCTACACCTTC
TRBJ2-5	TRBV2	NA	13	NA	CASSAGARGIQYF	TGTGCCAGCAGCGCCGGGGCCCGGGGGATCCAGTACTTC
TRBJ2-2	TRBV11-1	NA	18	NA	CASTSVEGSLPNTGELFF	TGTGCCAGCACCTCAGTCGAGGGATCCCTGCCAAACACCGGGGAGCTGTTTTTT
TRBJ2-1	TRBV30	once	15	TRBD1	CAWRGDRGRVDEQFF	TGTGCCTGGAGGGGGGACAGGGGGCGAGTCGATGAGCAGTTCTTC
TRBJ1-3	TRBV7-8	NA	19	TRBD1	CASSLARGQGIHSGNTIYF	TGTGCCAGCAGCTTAGCGAGGGGACAGGGGATTCACTCTGGAAACACCATATATTTT
TRBJ2-3	TRBV6-4	NA	17	TRBD2	CASSDTGLAGGTDTQYF	TGTGCCAGCAGTGATACGGGGCTAGCGGGAGGCACAGATACGCAGTATTTT